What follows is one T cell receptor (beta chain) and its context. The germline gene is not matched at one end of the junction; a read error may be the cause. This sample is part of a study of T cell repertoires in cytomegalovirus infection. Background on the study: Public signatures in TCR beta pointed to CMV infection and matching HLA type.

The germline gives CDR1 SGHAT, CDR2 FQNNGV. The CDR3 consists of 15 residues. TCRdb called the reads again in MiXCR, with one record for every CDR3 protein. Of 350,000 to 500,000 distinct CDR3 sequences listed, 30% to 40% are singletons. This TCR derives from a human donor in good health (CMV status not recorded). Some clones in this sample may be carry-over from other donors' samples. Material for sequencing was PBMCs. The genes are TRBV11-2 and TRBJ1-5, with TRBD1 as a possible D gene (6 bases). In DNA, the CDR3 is TGTGCCAGCAGCTTAGAGCAGGGGAGCACTCAGCCCCAGCATTTT. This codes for CASSLEQGSTQPQHF.